The 24 T cell receptor beta chains below were found in one sample sequenced in a study of blood T cell repertoires in COVID-19 (dated by TCRdb to the early 2020s). Receptor amplification or capture employed the immunoSEQ multiplex PCR assay. The table comes from immuneACCESS by way of TCRdb, which keeps in-frame sequences with V and J called. Part of the clones is missing from these tables; in studies checked, under half for an unresolved V gene and the rest for unknown reasons. The sample profile shows some 130,000 clones; more than 75% of them were found once. The top ten hold 3% to 4.5% of the sample. Sequenced: peripheral blood. The receptors shown here come from a woman in her sixties with acute or convalescent COVID-19.

CDR3 loop: CASSLELAGEATQYF. Written as DNA, the CDR3 is TGCGCCAGCAGCTTGGAATTAGCGGGAGAGGCTACGCAGTATTTT. The gene calls are TRBV5-1 and TRBJ2-3; 9 positions match TRBD2. V lost 0 bases to trimming and J lost 8 bases; unmatched junction nucleotides: 7. The germline CDR1 and CDR2 sequences are SGHRS and YFSETQ. The CDR3 runs to 15 residues.

The chain links TRBV7-9 to TRBJ2-1, with TRBD2 matching 7 bases. Germline loops: CDR1 SEHNR, CDR2 FQNEAQ (reference sequence). Trimming removed 1 base from V and 8 bases from J; junction bases left unmatched: 5. This CDR3 comprises 14 residues. CDR3 loop: CASSLGRTSDEQFF. DNA of the CDR3: TGTGCCAGCAGCTTAGGCCGGACTAGTGATGAGCAGTTCTTC.

This chain uses TRBV29-1 with TRBJ2-5; TRBD2 matches 7 bases. The junction had 4 bases not matched to a gene; V was cut back by 5 bases and J by 1 base. CDR3 length: 13 residues. Per germline, CDR1 SQVTM and CDR2 ANQGSEA. The CDR3 DNA follows: TGCAGCGTTTCGCTAGCGGTCCAAGAGACCCAGTACTTC. Translation: CSVSLAVQETQYF.

V and J are TRBV24-1 and TRBJ1-1, with D uncertain. Deletions cut 2 bases from V and 10 bases from J, with 16 bases between. This CDR3 contains 14 residues. Germline V gives CDR1 KGHDR, CDR2 SFDVKD. The DNA for the CDR3 is TGTGCCACCAGTGATTCCCTCGGGAGTCGGGGAGCTTTCTTT. Translated, it gives CATSDSLGSRGAFF.

V usage is TRBV5-1 and J usage is TRBJ1-2; no clear D gene. V gave up 0 bases and J gave up 6 bases, with 9 bases separating them. Looked up from germline, CDR1 is SGHRS and CDR2 is YFSETQ. The CDR3 spans 13 residues. CDR3 protein: CASSLGGSDGYTF. The CDR3 DNA sequence: TGCGCCAGCAGCTTGGGAGGTTCTGATGGCTACACCTTC.

On this clone itself: The same CDR3 is also encoded by other DNA sequences in this sample. The chain combines TRBV3-1 (or the pseudogene TRBV3-2) with TRBJ2-1; TRBD2 matches 10 bases. In germline, CDR1 is LGHDT, CDR2 YNNKEL (reference sequence). V lost 4 bases, J lost 6 bases, and 3 bases stayed unmatched. The CDR3 sequence is 14 residues long. The CDR3 DNA reads as TGTGCCAGCAGCCCCCTAGCGGGAGCCAATGAGCAGTTCTTC. It yields the protein CASSPLAGANEQFF.

The chain joins TRBV11-3 to TRBJ2-3; 9 nucleotides match TRBD2. The CDR3 loop spans 16 amino acids. The V segment lost 1 base and the J segment 6 bases; nucleotides outside the gene matches: 8. Germline CDR1 reads SGHNT; CDR2 reads YENEEA. This CDR3 is CASSLVLGAGGDTQYF. For the CDR3, the DNA is TGTGCCAGCAGCTTAGTTCTAGGCGCGGGAGGGGATACGCAGTATTTT. The full variable domain, with the rest looked up from reference TRBV11-3 and TRBJ2-3, is EAGVVQSPRYKIIEKKQPVAFWCNPISGHNTLYWYLQNLGQGPELLIRYENEEAVDDSQLPKDRFSAERLKGVDSTLKIQPAELGDSAVYLCASSLVLGAGGDTQYFGPGTRLTVL.

This clone was picked up a small number of times. The CDR3 coding sequence is TGTGCCAGCAGCTCGACCGGGTTGGACACTGAAGCTTTCTTT. Translating it yields CASSSTGLDTEAFF. The chain joins TRBV5-5 to TRBJ1-1; no clear D gene. Looked up from germline, CDR1 is SGHKS and CDR2 is YYEKEE (reference sequence). CDR3 length equals 14 residues. Trimming shortened V by 3 bases and J by 3 bases, and 12 bases separated the two germline ends.

This sequence joins TRBV6-6 and TRBJ2-5; 10 bases are a match to TRBD1. The germline V gene has CDR1 MNHNY and CDR2 SVGAGI (reference sequence). This CDR3 comprises 14 residues. V lost 5 bases to trimming and J lost 10 bases; unmatched junction nucleotides: 10. CDR3 protein: CASSPGQGPWGQYF. CDR3 in DNA: TGTGCCAGCAGTCCGGGACAGGGGCCTTGGGGCCAGTACTTC.

The rearrangement joins TRBV30 to TRBJ1-2; D gene unclear. V lost 1 base, J lost 3 bases, and 9 bases lay in between. This CDR3 has 13 residues. Germline loops: CDR1 GTSNPN, CDR2 SVGIG (reference sequence). CDR3 bases: TGTGCCTGGAGTGGAGGCGGAGACTATGGCTACACCTTC. It encodes CAWSGGGDYGYTF.

A single count supports this clone. This chain joins TRBV3-1 (or the pseudogene TRBV3-2) and TRBJ1-1, with D perhaps matching TRBD1 (5 bases). Germline CDR1 LGHDT, CDR2 YNNKEL (reference sequence). V was trimmed by 5 bases and J by 6 bases, leaving 16 bases between them. The CDR3 sequence is 14 residues long. The CDR3 protein is CASSSVYQGAEAFF. The CDR3 nucleotides read TGTGCCAGCAGCTCAGTGTACCAGGGCGCTGAAGCTTTCTTT.

This chain links TRBV24-1 with TRBJ2-3; 14 bases are a match to TRBD2. The CDR3 spans 17 residues. Germline trimming cut 4 bases from V and 1 base from J; bases unmatched to any gene: 3. The V gene's germline CDR1 is KGHDR and CDR2 SFDVKD. CDR3 coding DNA: TGTGCCACCAGTGACCCGGGACTAGCGGGGGGCACAGATACGCAGTATTTT. Its translation: CATSDPGLAGGTDTQYF.

CDR3 DNA: TGCAGTGCTAGTCACGGACAAGCTGGAAACACCATATATTTT. Protein product: CSASHGQAGNTIYF. V gene TRBV20-1 combines with J gene TRBJ1-3; D perhaps matches TRBD1 (5 bases). Germline values: CDR1 DFQATT, CDR2 SNEGSKA (reference sequence). This CDR3 has 14 residues. Between the trimmed V and J ends, which lost 3 bases and 2 bases, there was a span of 11 bases.

DNA for the CDR3: TGTGCCAGCAGCCAAGCCGGGGGACTATTCAATGAGCAGTTCTTC. Translated, it gives CASSQAGGLFNEQFF. V gene TRBV14 combines with J gene TRBJ2-1; 7 nucleotides align to TRBD2. Trimming removed 1 base from V and 6 bases from J; junction bases left unmatched: 6. The CDR3 runs to 15 residues. Germline CDR1 SGHDN, CDR2 FVKESK.

The chain recombines TRBV27 with TRBJ2-1; TRBD2 aligns across 12 bases. CDR1 and CDR2 (germline): MNHEY, SMNVEV (reference sequence). This CDR3 spans 15 amino acids. V lost 2 bases and J lost 6; bases outside the gene matches: 2. CDR3 residues: CASSLPGLAGNEQFF. DNA of the CDR3: TGTGCCAGCAGTTTACCGGGACTAGCGGGCAATGAGCAGTTCTTC.

The chain recombines TRBV5-1 with TRBJ2-5; 7 nucleotides line up with TRBD1. After removal of 3 bases from V and 3 bases from J, the junction contained 5 bases not matched to a gene. This CDR3 has 14 amino acids. Germline V gives CDR1 SGHRS, CDR2 YFSETQ. CDR3: CASSSATGKETQYF. The CDR3 DNA sequence: TGCGCCAGCAGCTCCGCGACAGGGAAAGAGACCCAGTACTTC.

The CDR3 bases are TGTGCCAGTAGTACTATGACAGTGCCCGGGTTCGGTATTGGCTACACCTTC. Amino acid sequence: CASSTMTVPGFGIGYTF. The rearrangement uses TRBV19 and TRBJ1-2; TRBD1 might be the D (5 bases). The V end was cut by 4 bases, the J end by 7 bases, with 25 bases between. The germline V gene has CDR1 LNHDA and CDR2 SQIVND (reference sequence). The CDR3 contains 17 residues.

This clone was recorded once. CDR3 residues: CASNNTLSPAGLFRQPQHF. CDR3 DNA sequence: TGTGCCAGCAACAATACACTATCTCCGGCAGGGCTTTTTCGTCAGCCCCAGCATTTT. This chain uses TRBV21-1 with TRBJ1-5; the D call TRBD1 from the table was never checked on the DNA. TRBV21-1 has pseudogene status. The CDR3 length is 19 residues.

The chain uses TRBV5-1 and TRBJ2-1; 9 bases are shared with TRBD2. Trimming took 0 bases from V and 9 from J; bases not matched to a gene: 7. Germline V lookup: CDR1 SGHRS, CDR2 YFSETQ. The CDR3 spans 15 residues. The CDR3 region is CASSLVAGGPVEQFF. The CDR3 nucleotides read TGCGCCAGCAGCTTGGTGGCGGGAGGGCCGGTTGAGCAGTTCTTC. Combining the CDR3 with reference TRBV5-1 and TRBJ2-1 gives the whole variable domain KAGVTQTPRYLIKTRGQQVTLSCSPISGHRSVSWYQQTPGQGLQFLFEYFSETQRNKGNFPGRFSGRQFSNSRSEMNVSTLELGDSALYLCASSLVAGGPVEQFFGPGTRLTVL.

This chain connects TRBV4-1 to TRBJ1-4, with a possible D match to TRBD1 (5 bases). Germline V lookup: CDR1 MGHRA, CDR2 YSYEKL. This CDR3 is 15 amino acids long. Trimming stripped 2 bases from V and 0 bases from J, with 7 bases between. DNA of the CDR3: TGCGCCAGCAGCCAACTGACAGCAACTAATGAAAAACTGTTTTTT. This translates into CASSQLTATNEKLFF.

The V call is TRBV6-1, the J call TRBJ1-1; D is perhaps TRBD1 (5 bases). The CDR3 is 14 residues long. With 3 bases removed from V and 5 bases from J, the gap between germline ends came to 13 bases. CDR1 is MNHNS, CDR2 SASEGT, per germline. CDR3 DNA: TGTGCCAGCAGTGAGTTTTGGGGGGAGACTGAAGCTTTCTTT. Translation gives CASSEFWGETEAFF.

The chain joins TRBV19 to TRBJ2-3, with a tentative D call TRBD1 (6 bases). V lost 2 bases to trimming and J lost 4 bases, with 13 bases between them. CDR1 and CDR2 from the germline V gene are LNHDA and SQIVND (reference sequence). The CDR3 contains 15 residues. Written as DNA, the CDR3 is TGTGCCAGTAGTATAAGGGGGAAAGGCGCAGATACGCAGTATTTT. Residues: CASSIRGKGADTQYF. The variable domain in full, completed from reference TRBV19 and TRBJ2-3, reads DGGITQSPKYLFRKEGQNVTLSCEQNLNHDAMYWYRQDPGQGLRLIYYSQIVNDFQKGDIAEGYSVSREKKESFPLTVTSAQKNPTAFYLCASSIRGKGADTQYFGPGTRLTVL.

V usage is TRBV2 and J usage is TRBJ2-1, with D tentatively TRBD2 (5 bases). Germline V gene data show CDR1 as SNHLY and CDR2 as FYNNEI. The CDR3 is 15 residues long. V lost 8 bases to trimming and J lost 0 bases, with 14 bases between them. Here the CDR3 DNA reads TGTGCCAGCGGTCTTGCTGGGAGCTCCTACAATGAGCAGTTCTTC. The encoded protein is CASGLAGSSYNEQFF.

V and J are TRBV18 and TRBJ2-4; 10 bases match TRBD2. Germline CDR1 is KGHSH and CDR2 is LQKENI. The CDR3 consists of 19 residues. V was pared by 6 bases and J by 0 bases, with 14 bases of the junction left unmatched. CDR3 residues: CASSPRQLAGVTAKNIQYF. The CDR3 region has the DNA TGTGCCAGCTCCCCTAGGCAGCTAGCGGGAGTGACAGCCAAAAACATTCAGTACTTC.